These 17 T cell receptor beta chains came from one sample sequenced in a study of blood T cell repertoires in COVID-19 (TCRdb year 2020). Libraries were made using the immunoSEQ multiplex PCR assay. TCRdb carries this immuneACCESS record with in-frame sequences only. Its versions omit some clonotypes, under half of them owing to an unresolved V gene in the studies checked, with the rest unexplained. Counted in this sample were 200,000 to 250,000 clones; approximately 80% of them appeared once. 8.5% to 12% of the sample belongs to the ten largest clones. Sequenced sample: peripheral blood. These receptors originate from a woman older than 75 with acute or convalescent COVID-19.

V is TRBV7-2 and J is TRBJ1-2, with D tentatively TRBD1 (5 bases). The CDR3 totals 15 residues. Germline-derived CDR1 and CDR2 are SGHTA and FQGNSA. V lost 1 base, J lost 4 bases, and 13 bases lay in between. The CDR3 nucleotides are TGTGCCAGCAGCTTAGGGGGCAGCCTAATCTATGGCTACACCTTC. Its protein is CASSLGGSLIYGYTF.

CDR3 sequence reads: CASRRQGHEQFF. The CDR3 coding sequence is TGTGCCAGCAGGCGACAGGGGCATGAGCAGTTCTTC. The chain is built from TRBV6-6 and TRBJ2-1; TRBD1 matches 8 bases. Germline V CDR1 and CDR2: MNHNY, SVGAGI (reference sequence). This CDR3 contains 12 residues. V lost 6 bases, J lost 8 bases, and 3 bases stayed unmatched.

The CDR3 loop is CASSLRTGTYEQYF. The CDR3 DNA reads as TGTGCCAGCAGCTTAAGGACAGGGACCTACGAGCAGTACTTC. This chain links TRBV7-2 with TRBJ2-7, with TRBD1 matching over 8 bases. Germline V CDR1 and CDR2: SGHTA, FQGNSA. CDR3 size: 14 residues. Trimming at V came to 2 bases and at J to 2 bases, leaving 2 bases not matched to a gene.

The gene calls are TRBV6-2 or TRBV6-3 and TRBJ2-1, with D perhaps matching TRBD2 (8 bases). Trimming pared 5 bases from V and 4 bases from J, leaving 21 bases between. Germline V lookup: CDR1 MNHEY, CDR2 SVGEGT. CDR3 length equals 17 residues. The CDR3 bases are TGTGCCAGCAGTAGGAATCAGGGGGTAGCGGGGTACAATGAGCAGTTCTTC. Translation gives CASSRNQGVAGYNEQFF.

This clone has only one observation. The chain uses TRBV6-2 or TRBV6-3 and TRBJ2-3; no reliable D call. V gave up 7 bases and J gave up 3 bases, with 11 bases separating them. The CDR3 contains 13 residues. Germline assignment: CDR1 MNHEY and CDR2 SVGEGT. The CDR3 loop reads CASTPVSTDTQYF. The CDR3 DNA reads TGTGCCAGCACCCCCGTTTCGACAGATACGCAGTATTTT.

The V call is TRBV4-2, the J call TRBJ1-4; weak D call: TRBD1 (5 bases). The V end lost 6 bases, the J end lost 0 bases, and 8 bases lay between the germline ends. The germline CDR1 and CDR2 sequences are LGHNA and YNFKEQ. CDR3 length equals 14 residues. The CDR3 sequence: CASRAGATNEKLFF. The CDR3 nucleotides are TGTGCCAGCAGGGCGGGGGCAACTAATGAAAAACTGTTTTTT.

This chain uses TRBV5-4 with TRBJ1-2; the D gene is possibly TRBD1 (6 bases). The CDR3 extends over 14 amino acids. From germline, CDR1 is SGHNT and CDR2 YYREEE (reference sequence). V was trimmed by 3 bases and J by 4 bases, leaving 13 bases between them. CDR3 in amino acids: CASSSRDTPYGYTF. The CDR3 nucleotides read TGTGCCAGCAGCTCCCGGGACACCCCCTATGGCTACACCTTC.

V is TRBV19 and J is TRBJ1-1; 8 bases align to TRBD1. The J segment lost 13 bases and the V segment lost 3 bases, leaving 7 bases of the junction unmatched. This CDR3 is 12 amino acids long. Germline lookup yields CDR1 LNHDA and CDR2 SQIVND (reference sequence). The CDR3, as DNA: TGTGCCAGTAGTATGACAGGGGTGGAGGTTTTCTTT. Its translation is CASSMTGVEVFF.

The chain carries TRBV4-1 and TRBJ1-3; 9 bases are a match to TRBD1. Germline CDR1 and CDR2: MGHRA and YSYEKL. V shed 3 bases and J 4 bases; nucleotides not matched to a gene: 7. The CDR3 has 16 residues. CDR3 in DNA: TGCGCCAGCAGCCATCTCCGGGACAGGGAGGGAAACACCATATATTTT. Protein: CASSHLRDREGNTIYF.

This clone was observed a handful of times. The V gene is TRBV19, the J gene TRBJ2-2; 7 nucleotides match TRBD2. The length of the CDR3 is 16 residues. CDR1 is LNHDA, CDR2 SQIVND, per germline (reference sequence). V shed 11 bases, J shed 1 base, and the junction held 13 bases outside the gene matches. The CDR3 nucleotides are TGTGCCTCCAAAGATCGACTAGCACGGAACACCGGGGAGCTGTTTTTT. This codes for CASKDRLARNTGELFF.

As DNA, the CDR3 is TGTGCCAGCAGGGGTCTAGGGGGGGCCTCCGAGCAGTACTTC. It is translated as CASRGLGGASEQYF. The gene calls are TRBV6-5 and TRBJ2-7; tentatively, D is TRBD2 (7 bases). Trimming removed 6 bases at V and 6 bases at J, with 18 bases between. Germline-derived CDR1 and CDR2 are MNHEY and SVGAGI. CDR3 size: 14 residues.

This clone was recorded only once. The chain couples TRBV6-5 to TRBJ2-1; no definite D call. From germline, CDR1 is MNHEY and CDR2 SVGAGI. The CDR3 extends over 14 amino acids. Between the trimmed V and J ends, which lost 6 bases and 0 bases, there was a span of 9 bases. CDR3 nucleotide sequence: TGTGCCAGCAGCCACCCGGGCTCCTACAATGAGCAGTTCTTC. Encoded protein: CASSHPGSYNEQFF.

The chain uses TRBV2 and TRBJ1-4, with a weak D call TRBD1 (5 bases). Trimming left V 7 bases short and J 6 bases short, with 9 bases between. This CDR3 is built from 12 residues. Germline CDR1 reads SNHLY; CDR2 reads FYNNEI. The CDR3 protein is CASTRDYEKLFF. CDR3 nucleotide sequence: TGTGCCAGCACCCGGGACTATGAAAAACTGTTTTTT.

This clone was detected only a few times. The V and J genes are TRBV19 and TRBJ1-4; TRBD1 agrees at 8 bases. The length of the CDR3 is 16 residues. The V segment lost 3 bases and the J segment 6 bases; nucleotides outside the gene matches: 9. Looked up from germline, CDR1 is LNHDA and CDR2 is SQIVND (reference sequence). CDR3: CASSMGQDWTDEKLFF. CDR3 coding DNA: TGTGCCAGTAGTATGGGACAGGATTGGACGGATGAAAAACTGTTTTTT. Full variable domain (outside the CDR3, taken from reference TRBV19 and TRBJ1-4): DGGITQSPKYLFRKEGQNVTLSCEQNLNHDAMYWYRQDPGQGLRLIYYSQIVNDFQKGDIAEGYSVSREKKESFPLTVTSAQKNPTAFYLCASSMGQDWTDEKLFFGSGTQLSVL.

On this clone: Distinct nucleotide sequences in the sample also encode this CDR3. The chain couples TRBV4-3 to TRBJ1-1; 8 bases are a match to TRBD1. Unmatched junction bases numbered 2, after V lost 4 bases and J lost 1 base. The CDR3 runs to 14 residues. Per germline, CDR1 LGHNA and CDR2 YSLEER. CDR3 in amino acids: CASSLGQGNTEAFF. The DNA of the CDR3 is TGCGCCAGCAGCCTTGGACAGGGGAACACTGAAGCTTTCTTT.

A single count supports this clone. The chain combines TRBV5-4 with TRBJ1-6; the D gene is possibly TRBD1 (5 bases). CDR1 and CDR2 from the germline V gene are SGHNT and YYREEE (reference sequence). There are 15 residues in the CDR3. The V end was cut by 1 base, the J end by 8 bases, with 13 bases between. CDR3 in DNA: TGTGCCAGCAGCTTGCCGGGGGGTGTGGATTCACCCCTCCACTTT. It specifies CASSLPGGVDSPLHF.

The CDR3 loop reads CASSQDFNTGELFF. CDR3 coding DNA: TGTGCCAGCAGTCAGGACTTTAACACCGGGGAGCTGTTTTTT. The V gene is TRBV6-5, the J gene TRBJ2-2, with D possibly matching TRBD2 (5 bases). The CDR3 runs 14 residues. Germline assignment: CDR1 MNHEY and CDR2 SVGAGI. Trimming stripped 5 bases from V and 2 bases from J, with 9 bases between.